This T cell receptor (beta chain) appears in the sequencing data of a study of cytomegalovirus exposure and HLA in healthy donors. Germline V gives CDR1 SGHTA, CDR2 FQGNSA. The length of the CDR3 is 16 residues. V lost 1 base, J lost 1 base, and 6 bases stayed unmatched. The primer mix had 60 Vbeta and 13 Jbeta primers. Produced via immunoSEQ multiplex PCR; TCRdb's table is partial and in-frame only. The sample gives a few hundred thousand clones, 81% of which show up once; under 8% is in the top ten. The chain links TRBV7-2 to TRBJ2-5; 7 bases match TRBD2. The source material was PBMCs. This TCR derives from a woman aged 55-75 years in good health and CMV-seropositive. CDR3 amino acids: CASSLGSSGFQETQYF. The DNA of the CDR3 is TGTGCCAGCAGCTTAGGATCTAGCGGATTCCAAGAGACCCAGTACTTC.